This T cell receptor (beta chain) was captured in a study of cytomegalovirus exposure and HLA in healthy donors. Background on the study: Counted in an early data release were 85 million or so unique TCRs from HLA-typed donors.

In the case of this clone: Antigen specificity is unknown.

Researchers ran the PCR with 60 Vbeta and 13 Jbeta primers. The table came from immunoSEQ multiplex PCR; TCRdb's copy has only in-frame clones and leaves some out. The repertoire holds more than 110,000 clones, with roughly 80% as singletons. This CDR3 is 15 amino acids long. Germline-derived CDR1 and CDR2 are MNHEY and SVGAGI. Trimming cost V 6 bases and J 8 bases; bases outside gene matches: 12. Study-level points and caveats: Analyzed later, association rates of TCRs varied across HLA loci, with DRB1 most and HLA-C fewest. The authors listed 150 to 200 TCR beta chains as cytomegalovirus-associated. TCR beta sequences numbering under 20,000 were associated with HLA alleles at 0.05 false discovery rate in a later analysis.

Material: PBMCs. The J gene is TRBJ1-3, the V gene TRBV6-5; TRBD1 matches at 8 bases. The TCR originated in a young man in good health and CMV-seronegative. CDR3 sequence reads: CASRPGTGGVDTIYF. Written as DNA, the CDR3 is TGTGCCAGCAGGCCCGGGACAGGAGGAGTGGACACCATATATTTT.